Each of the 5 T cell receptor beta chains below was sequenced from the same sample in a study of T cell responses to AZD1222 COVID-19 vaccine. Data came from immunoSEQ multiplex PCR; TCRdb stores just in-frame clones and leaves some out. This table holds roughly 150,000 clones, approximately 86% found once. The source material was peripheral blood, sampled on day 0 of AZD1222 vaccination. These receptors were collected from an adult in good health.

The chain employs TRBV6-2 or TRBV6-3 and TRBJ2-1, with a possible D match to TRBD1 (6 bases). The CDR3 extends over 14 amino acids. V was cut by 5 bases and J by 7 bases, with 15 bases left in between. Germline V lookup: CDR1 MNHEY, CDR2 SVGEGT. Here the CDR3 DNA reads TGTGCCAGCAGTCCCCGACAGGTAGGGAATGAGCAGTTCTTC. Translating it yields CASSPRQVGNEQFF.

CDR3 coding DNA: TGTGCCAGCAGCCAAGTGACCGGGCCCGAGGAGACCCAGTACTTC. It specifies CASSQVTGPEETQYF. The J gene is TRBJ2-5, the V gene TRBV3-1 (or the pseudogene TRBV3-2); D unresolved. The CDR3 length is 15 residues. V shed 1 base and J shed 5 bases, with 14 bases lying between them. The V gene's germline CDR1 is LGHDT and CDR2 YNNKEL (reference sequence).

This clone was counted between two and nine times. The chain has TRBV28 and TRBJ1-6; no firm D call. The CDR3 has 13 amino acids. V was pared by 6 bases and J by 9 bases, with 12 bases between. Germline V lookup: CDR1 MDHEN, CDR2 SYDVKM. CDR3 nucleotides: TGTGCCAGCAGCCAATACGGAGGTTCACCCCTCCACTTT. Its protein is CASSQYGGSPLHF.

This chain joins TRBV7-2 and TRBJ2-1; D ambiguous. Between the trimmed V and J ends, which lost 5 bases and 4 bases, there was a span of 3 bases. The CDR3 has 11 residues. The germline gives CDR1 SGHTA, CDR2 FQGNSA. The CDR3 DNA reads TGTGCCAGCAGCATATACAATGAGCAGTTCTTC. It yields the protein CASSIYNEQFF.

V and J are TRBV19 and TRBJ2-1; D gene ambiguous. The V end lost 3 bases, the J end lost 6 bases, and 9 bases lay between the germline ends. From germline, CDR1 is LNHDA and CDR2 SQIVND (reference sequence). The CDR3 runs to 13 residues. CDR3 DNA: TGTGCCAGTAGTATCGGACGGGTCAATGAGCAGTTCTTC. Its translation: CASSIGRVNEQFF. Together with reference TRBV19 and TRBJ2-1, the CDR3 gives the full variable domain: DGGITQSPKYLFRKEGQNVTLSCEQNLNHDAMYWYRQDPGQGLRLIYYSQIVNDFQKGDIAEGYSVSREKKESFPLTVTSAQKNPTAFYLCASSIGRVNEQFFGPGTRLTVL.